The 13 T cell receptor beta chains presented below share a single source sample, sequenced in a study of cytomegalovirus exposure and HLA in healthy donors. This PCR relied on a set of 60 Vbeta primers and 13 Jbeta primers. Sequencing used immunoSEQ multiplex PCR; TCRdb keeps in-frame clones, though not all of them. Of 100,000 to 150,000 clones listed, around 78% are singletons. Source material: PBMCs. The receptors derive from a woman younger than 30 in good health and CMV-seronegative.

The V gene is TRBV30, the J gene TRBJ2-3; D not certain. The CDR3 is 13 amino acids. The germline V gene has CDR1 GTSNPN and CDR2 SVGIG (reference sequence). V was pared by 1 base and J by 4 bases, with 9 bases between. For the CDR3, the DNA is TGTGCCTGGAGTGGAGGTTTTGCAGATACGCAGTATTTT. This codes for CAWSGGFADTQYF.

The rearrangement uses TRBV5-8 and TRBJ1-4; 7 positions agree with TRBD1. The V segment lost 4 bases and the J segment 10 bases; nucleotides outside the gene matches: 4. The CDR3 is made up of 12 amino acids. The germline V gene encodes CDR1 SGHTS and CDR2 YDEGEE. CDR3 amino acids: CASSGWTGKLFF. In nucleotides, the CDR3 is TGTGCCAGCAGCGGCTGGACAGGAAAACTGTTTTTT.

The chain recombines TRBV4-1 with TRBJ2-7, with 7 bases lining up with TRBD2. Looked up from germline, CDR1 is MGHRA and CDR2 is YSYEKL. V dropped 1 base and J dropped 2; count of bases not matched to a gene: 5. The length of the CDR3 is 15 residues. The CDR3, as DNA: TGCGCCAGCAGCCAAGTAGGGGCGGGAGCCTACGAGCAGTACTTC. Its protein product is CASSQVGAGAYEQYF.

This sequence joins TRBV10-3 and TRBJ1-4; D gene uncertain. This CDR3 has 16 residues. V lost 3 bases to trimming and J lost 1 base, with 12 bases between them. In germline, CDR1 is ENHRY, CDR2 SYGVKD. The CDR3 region is CAISDPRAGTNEKLFF. In DNA form, the CDR3 reads TGTGCCATCAGTGACCCAAGGGCGGGAACTAATGAAAAACTGTTTTTT.

The chain couples TRBV19 to TRBJ1-1; D is possibly TRBD1 (6 bases). Trimming took 5 bases from V and 0 from J, leaving 10 bases between them. The CDR3 length is 14 residues. Looked up from germline, CDR1 is LNHDA and CDR2 is SQIVND (reference sequence). CDR3 sequence: CASSADRLNTEAFF. CDR3 sequence (DNA): TGTGCCAGTAGTGCGGACAGATTGAACACTGAAGCTTTCTTT.

The table lists this clone with a few counts. The rearrangement links TRBV7-2 to TRBJ2-7; perhaps TRBD2 as D (7 bases). The length of the CDR3 is 15 residues. The germline CDR1 and CDR2 sequences are SGHTA and FQGNSA. Trimming shortened V by 1 base and J by 3 bases, and 13 bases separated the two germline ends. The CDR3 bases are TGTGCCAGCAGCTTAGGCGGGGGCGCGGACTACGAGCAGTACTTC. This translates into CASSLGGGADYEQYF.

The gene calls are TRBV10-3 and TRBJ1-1; D gene uncertain. The germline gives CDR1 ENHRY, CDR2 SYGVKD. Trimming shortened V by 9 bases and J by 2 bases, and 13 bases separated the two germline ends. The CDR3 spans 13 residues. CDR3: CAILSNLNTEAFF. In DNA, the CDR3 is TGTGCCATTTTGTCGAACCTAAACACTGAAGCTTTCTTT.

The J gene is TRBJ1-4, the V gene TRBV9; D ambiguous. The CDR3 loop spans 12 amino acids. Germline-derived CDR1 and CDR2 are SGDLS and YYNGEE. Trimming removed 9 bases from V and 14 bases from J, with 20 bases in between. Here the CDR3 reads CATEPGAPWLFF. Here the CDR3 DNA reads TGTGCCACCGAGCCGGGAGCGCCCTGGCTGTTTTTT.

Note on this clone: The junction departs from germline at one end; a sequencing error may be responsible. CDR3 protein: CSVKEGGVGELFF. For the CDR3, the DNA is TGCAGCGTTAAAGAAGGGGGGGTCGGGGAGCTGTTTTTT. The chain employs TRBV29-1 and TRBJ2-2; the D gene is possibly TRBD2 (7 bases). From germline, CDR1 is SQVTM and CDR2 ANQGSEA. CDR3 size: 13 residues.

This clone has a handful of counts. V usage is TRBV5-1 and J usage is TRBJ1-4; D is perhaps TRBD1 (5 bases). The germline gives CDR1 SGHRS, CDR2 YFSETQ. The CDR3 has 15 amino acids. The V end was cut by 4 bases, the J end by 6 bases, with 16 bases between. In DNA form, the CDR3 reads TGCGCCAGCAGCCCTATCGACAGCCGGGATGAAAAACTGTTTTTT. Protein: CASSPIDSRDEKLFF.

The V and J genes are TRBV7-9 and TRBJ1-1, with D uncertain. CDR3 length equals 14 residues. The ends were cut back, 6 bases at V and 0 bases at J, with 11 bases in the middle. Per the germline V gene, CDR1 is SEHNR and CDR2 is FQNEAQ (reference sequence). The CDR3, as DNA: TGTGCCAGCAGTCGCCTAAGCCTGAACACTGAAGCTTTCTTT. Its translation is CASSRLSLNTEAFF.

This clone was observed a few times. The chain links TRBV29-1 to TRBJ2-2; 7 nucleotides agree with TRBD2. The germline V gene encodes CDR1 SQVTM and CDR2 ANQGSEA. V shed 4 bases and J 3 bases; nucleotides not matched to a gene: 5. The CDR3 covers 14 residues. The CDR3, as DNA: TGCAGCGTTGGGCTAGCGGAAGACACCGGGGAGCTGTTTTTT. Translated: CSVGLAEDTGELFF.

The V gene is TRBV2, the J gene TRBJ2-2; weak D call: TRBD1 (6 bases). This CDR3 spans 13 amino acids. V lost 5 bases, J lost 6 bases, and 10 bases lay in between. Germline V lookup: CDR1 SNHLY, CDR2 FYNNEI. Here the CDR3 DNA reads TGTGCCAGCAGTCACGAGGGGGCCGGGGAGCTGTTTTTT. Protein product: CASSHEGAGELFF.